This T cell receptor (beta chain) was recorded in a study of T-cell memory formation after mild COVID-19. In the study overall: TCR clusters showed largely donor specificity.

TCRdb re-analysed the 5' RACE reads in MiXCR, keeping a single row per CDR3 protein. This sample yields some 340,000 distinct CDR3 sequences, of which 10% to 15% are seen a single time; 20% to 25% belongs to the top ten. V was pared by 5 bases and J by 7 bases, with 2 bases of the junction left unmatched. This CDR3 has 11 amino acids. Broader study findings: Cross-reactive memory seemingly joined, as some responding clones were found in pre-infection memory. CD4+ contracting clones lay mainly in CM and EM, CD8+ ones in EMRA.

This clonotype was counted many times. What it binds is not known. The chain joins TRBV12-3 or TRBV12-4 to TRBJ2-7; 7 bases align to TRBD1. Sequenced material: PBMCs or a T cell subset sorted from them (not recorded which). This TCR came from a man younger than 35 who had mild COVID-19 (a few samples of this study predate the infection). Cell type and time point are not known. CDR3 sequence (DNA): TGTGCCAGCAGTACACAGGGGGAGCAGTACTTC. It yields the protein CASSTQGEQYF.